The 10 T cell receptor beta chains listed next were all sequenced from one sample in a study of blood T cell repertoires in COVID-19. The table came from immunoSEQ multiplex PCR; TCRdb's copy has only in-frame clones and leaves some out. Seen here are around 81,000 clones, 82% observed once, and the top ten hold approximately 7%. The specimen sequenced was peripheral blood. Every receptor here comes from a human donor in a cohort sampled during active COVID-19.

This clone was counted between two and nine times. The chain carries TRBV23-1 and TRBJ2-7; TRBD1 aligns across 7 bases. TRBV23-1 is an ORF, with its function uncertain. V shed 8 bases, J shed 3 bases, and the junction held 4 bases outside the gene matches. The CDR3 totals 12 residues. CDR3 DNA: TGCGCCAGCGACAGGGACGACTACGAGCAGTACTTC. This gives the protein CASDRDDYEQYF.

This clone was found a few times. The chain recombines TRBV3-1 (or the pseudogene TRBV3-2) with TRBJ1-1; D ambiguous. The CDR3 spans 13 residues. The germline V gene encodes CDR1 LGHDT and CDR2 YNNKEL (reference sequence). Between the trimmed V and J ends, which lost 2 bases and 1 base, there was a span of 5 bases. CDR3 DNA: TGTGCCAGCAGCCAATTACAGAACACTGAAGCTTTCTTT. Amino acid sequence: CASSQLQNTEAFF.

The chain recombines TRBV7-9 with TRBJ2-3; TRBD2 agrees at 9 bases. The germline gives CDR1 SEHNR, CDR2 FQNEAQ (reference sequence). The junction had 5 bases not matched to a gene; V was cut back by 1 base and J by 0 bases. This CDR3 spans 17 amino acids. DNA for the CDR3: TGTGCCAGCAGCTTAGGTTCCCTAGCGGGGAGCACAGATACGCAGTATTTT. Translation: CASSLGSLAGSTDTQYF.

The chain recombines TRBV6-6 with TRBJ1-5; D unclear. Germline loops: CDR1 MNHNY, CDR2 SVGAGI (reference sequence). This CDR3 has 12 residues. Trimming pared 10 bases from V and 7 bases from J, leaving 14 bases between. The CDR3 region is CATQRGTQPQHF. The CDR3 DNA sequence: TGTGCCACCCAACGGGGTACGCAGCCCCAGCATTTT.

As DNA, the CDR3 is TGCGCCAGCAGCTTGGCCCTCTGGCTAGGCACAGATACGCAGTATTTT. Translation gives CASSLALWLGTDTQYF. This chain uses TRBV5-1 with TRBJ2-3; D gene ambiguous. The ends were cut back, 0 bases at V and 1 base at J, with 12 bases in the middle. The CDR3 has 16 residues. Germline loops: CDR1 SGHRS, CDR2 YFSETQ.

The chain is built from TRBV28 and TRBJ2-3; 12 bases match TRBD1. Germline V gene lookup returns CDR1 MDHEN and CDR2 SYDVKM. The trim removed 3 bases at V and 3 bases at J, leaving 7 bases unmatched. CDR3 length: 17 residues. The CDR3 loop reads CASSLGGTGGETDTQYF. The CDR3 bases are TGTGCCAGCAGTTTGGGGGGGACAGGGGGCGAGACAGATACGCAGTATTTT.

The genes are TRBV6-1 and TRBJ1-2; D gene ambiguous. The CDR3 is made up of 13 amino acids. Germline V gives CDR1 MNHNS, CDR2 SASEGT. The germline V and J ends were trimmed by 1 base and 2 bases, with 5 bases remaining between them. The CDR3 loop is CASSEGQNYGYTF. CDR3 coding DNA: TGTGCCAGCAGTGAAGGGCAAAACTATGGCTACACCTTC.

CDR3 sequence reads: CASSPGQGGSYGYTF. CDR3 nucleotides: TGCGCCAGCAGCCCTGGACAGGGGGGGAGCTATGGCTACACCTTC. The rearrangement joins TRBV5-1 to TRBJ1-2; 10 nucleotides align to TRBD1. V shed 4 bases and J 4 bases; nucleotides not matched to a gene: 7. The CDR3 loop spans 15 amino acids. CDR1 is SGHRS and CDR2 is YFSETQ in the germline V gene.

The chain employs TRBV25-1 and TRBJ2-7; 7 bases are shared with TRBD2. The CDR3 length is 16 residues. The ends lost 5 bases at V and 3 bases at J; junction bases unmatched: 13. The V gene's germline CDR1 is MGHDK and CDR2 SYGVNS. The CDR3 bases are TGTGCCAGCAGTTGGGGGGGTAGGCAGGCGCTCTACGAGCAGTACTTC. This encodes CASSWGGRQALYEQYF.

J is TRBJ2-2 and V is TRBV6-5; D uncertain. V was trimmed by 10 bases and J by 7 bases, leaving 13 bases between them. The CDR3 length is 12 residues. Germline V gene sequence: CDR1 MNHEY, CDR2 SVGAGI. The CDR3 spells CATKLWVGELFF. The CDR3 region has the DNA TGTGCCACTAAACTATGGGTCGGGGAGCTGTTTTTT.